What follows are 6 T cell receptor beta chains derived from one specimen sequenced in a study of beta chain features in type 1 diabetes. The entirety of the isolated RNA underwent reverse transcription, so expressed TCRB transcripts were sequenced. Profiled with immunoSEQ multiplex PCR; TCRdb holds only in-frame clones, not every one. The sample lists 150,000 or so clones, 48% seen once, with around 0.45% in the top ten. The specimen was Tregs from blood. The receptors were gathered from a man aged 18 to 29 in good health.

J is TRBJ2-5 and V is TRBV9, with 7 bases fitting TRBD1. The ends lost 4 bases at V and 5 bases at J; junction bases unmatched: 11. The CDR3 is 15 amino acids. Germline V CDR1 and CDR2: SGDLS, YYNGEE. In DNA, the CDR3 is TGTGCCAGCAGCCGGGGACAGACCATCGGGGAGACCCAGTACTTC. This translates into CASSRGQTIGETQYF.

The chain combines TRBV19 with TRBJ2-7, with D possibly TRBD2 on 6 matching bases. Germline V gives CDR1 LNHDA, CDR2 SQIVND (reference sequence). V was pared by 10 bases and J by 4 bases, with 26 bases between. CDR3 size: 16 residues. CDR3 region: CANTGTPSVPQYEQYF. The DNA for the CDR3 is TGTGCCAACACCGGGACTCCCAGTGTACCCCAGTACGAGCAGTACTTC.

CDR3 bases: TGTGCCAGCAGCCCTCTATTGACAGACACAGATACGCAGTATTTT. Amino acid sequence: CASSPLLTDTDTQYF. V is TRBV9 and J is TRBJ2-3; D is perhaps TRBD1 (5 bases). From germline, CDR1 is SGDLS and CDR2 YYNGEE. This CDR3 has 15 amino acids. The ends were cut back, 4 bases at V and 2 bases at J, with 14 bases in the middle.

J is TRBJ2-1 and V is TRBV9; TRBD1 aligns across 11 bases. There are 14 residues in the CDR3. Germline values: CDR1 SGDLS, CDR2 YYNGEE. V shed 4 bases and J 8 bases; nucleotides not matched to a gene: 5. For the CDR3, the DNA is TGTGCCAGCAGCACCGGGACAGGGGGGCATGAGCAGTTCTTC. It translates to CASSTGTGGHEQFF.

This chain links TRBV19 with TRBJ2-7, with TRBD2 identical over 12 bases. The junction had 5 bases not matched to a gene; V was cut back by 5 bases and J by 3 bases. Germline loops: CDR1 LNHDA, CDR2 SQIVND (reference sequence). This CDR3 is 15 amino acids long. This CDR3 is CASSPGLAGFYEQYF. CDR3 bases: TGTGCCAGTAGTCCCGGACTAGCGGGATTCTACGAGCAGTACTTC.

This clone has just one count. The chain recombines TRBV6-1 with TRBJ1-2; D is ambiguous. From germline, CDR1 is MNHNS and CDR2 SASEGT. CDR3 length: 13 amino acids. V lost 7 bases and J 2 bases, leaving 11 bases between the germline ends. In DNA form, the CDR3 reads TGTGCCAGCAATAGAATGGAGAACTATGGCTACACCTTC. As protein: CASNRMENYGYTF.